This note documents a single T cell receptor beta chain sequence. What this receptor recognizes is not known. No much larger clonotype is one base removed from it; base qualities were not supplied. The entry originates in a study of T cell responses to AZD1222 COVID-19 vaccine (dated by TCRdb to the early 2020s). Background for the entire study: AZD1222 recipients with second doses at about 4 weeks or about 12 weeks were pooled, because spike-specific TCR depth and breadth did not differ between schedules. A total of about 250 trial participants underwent TCR sequencing, of whom around 210 had received two doses of AZD1222 and roughly 26 had received two doses of the MenACWY control vaccine. Enrollment into the trials was organized by age into subgroups of 18-55, 56-69 and 70-plus years, and those subgroups contained approximately 160, 26 and 62 TCR-sequenced participants, respectively.

V is reduced by 2 bases and J by 4 bases, leaving a spacing of 5 bases between them. The CDR3 numbers 12 residues from cysteine through phenylalanine. Just the 36-base CDR3 DNA is kept, in frame starting at base 1. The CDR3 regions of human TCRbeta chains were analyzed by immunosequencing. Regarding the original processing steps: Repertoire TCRs were matched against a reference library of SARS-CoV-2-specific TCRs generated with the MIRA antigen-specificity platform. Breadth was defined as the fraction of unique TCRs that were SARS-CoV-2-associated, and depth was defined as the fraction of total T cells that were SARS-CoV-2-associated. Using the MIRA data, each spike-specific TCR was mapped to the spike region that the TCR reacts to and placed in a CD4 or CD8 class. Log10-transformed breadth and depth values were compared by one-way ANOVA with Sidak's multiple comparisons tests. TCRdb retrieved this table from immuneACCESS and kept in-frame rearrangements only. Not all clones are present; in checked studies, unresolved V genes account for under half, and no reason is known for the remainder. The V and J calls and the clone size are those of that table, but D and trimming were determined from the DNA. Recorded for this sample are some 200,000 clones; over 85% of them occurred a single time. Around 3.8% of the sample belongs to the ten largest clones.

General findings and caveats noted by the study authors: Because no samples from the day 14 peak response were available, repertoires could be characterized only after the peak T cell response. Epitopes outside the regions mutated in the B.1.351 and B.1.1.7 variants were reportedly recognized by nearly half of the unique spike-specific TCRs. After two AZD1222 doses, both the breadth and the depth of spike-specific TCRs were significantly higher than at day 0 and than in MenACWY recipients. In the small 56-69-year group, the increase in depth fell short of significance, most likely because of low power. CD4 TCRs associated with the vaccine covered the entire spike protein, and the dominant responses were in regions 160-218 and 743-854. Conclusions about previously exposed vaccinees were limited because only six AZD1222 recipients were SARS-CoV-2 seropositive at baseline. Most participants were white British and females outnumbered males, and the authors suggested that clonal diversity may have been underestimated.

In light of the paper, this sample's time point label describes: baseline before first vaccination. Samples from vaccinated people were obtained from the UK trials COV001 and COV002, which included a single-blind randomized controlled phase 2/3 trial of AZD1222 (ChAdOx1 nCoV-19) in healthy adults. For TCRbeta chain sequencing, PBMC samples from trial participants were taken at day 0 and at day 28 after the second dose. The sequencing here drew on peripheral blood, taken on day 0 of AZD1222 vaccination. The chain is encoded by TRBV12-3 or TRBV12-4 joined to TRBJ1-1, with the D gene not confidently named. The sequence was obtained from an adult in good health. The DNA is as follows: TGTGCCAGCAGTTTACGGGCCACTGAAGCTTTCTTT. Translated, it reads CASSLRATEAFF.